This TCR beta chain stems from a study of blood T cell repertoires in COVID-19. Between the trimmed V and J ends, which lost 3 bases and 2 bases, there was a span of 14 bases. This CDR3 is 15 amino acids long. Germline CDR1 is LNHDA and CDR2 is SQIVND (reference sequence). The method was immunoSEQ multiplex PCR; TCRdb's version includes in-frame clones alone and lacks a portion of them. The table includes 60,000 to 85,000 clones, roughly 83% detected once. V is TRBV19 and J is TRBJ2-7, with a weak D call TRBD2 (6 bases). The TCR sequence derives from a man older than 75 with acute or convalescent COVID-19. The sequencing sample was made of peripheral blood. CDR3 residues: CASSISGAIPYEQYF. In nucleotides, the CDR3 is TGTGCCAGTAGTATTAGCGGAGCGATCCCCTACGAGCAGTACTTC.